Reported below is one T cell receptor beta chain. The target of this receptor is not known. Base quality data are lacking; no much larger clone is found one base away. Collaborating institutions collected whole blood in K2EDTA tubes following their own protocols. For TCRbeta analysis, collaborators shipped samples as frozen whole blood, isolated PBMCs, or DNA extracted from either of those sample types. CDR1 and CDR2 are read off the germline V gene as SGHRS and YFSETQ. The CDR3 contains 12 residues, cysteine and phenylalanine counted. Left in the record is the CDR3 DNA by itself, 36 bases read in frame from the first base. A distance of 10 bases separates the germline ends of V and J, which lose 4 bases and 6 bases respectively. These data belong to a study of blood T cell repertoires in COVID-19 (dated by TCRdb to 2019 to 2021). Context from the whole study: The collaborator samples originated in the United States, Italy and Spain and spanned the acute and convalescent phases of COVID-19. The material from the prospective study consisted of cDNA or gDNA derived from T cells, B-cell-depleted T cells, or PBMCs. Deeply sampled blood TCRbeta repertoires from subjects exposed to, actively infected with, or recovered from COVID-19 were included in the dataset. A freely available public database, intended as a resource for researchers studying the immune response to SARS-CoV-2, is where the repertoires were released. Samples came from the ongoing ImmuneRACE study (first 160 participants) plus 1,254 subjects from 6 global collaborators. A de-identified subject ID, COVID-19 status, age in years and sex were almost always included in the sample metadata. HLA class I and class II types, where available, came from metadata supplied by the sample provider rather than from assay-based typing.

TCRbeta CDR3 regions were amplified from genomic DNA by means of the immunoSEQ Assay, a bias-controlled multiplex PCR. In the paper's pipeline: Within the assay, amplification of reference gene primers was used to estimate how many nucleated cells each sample contained. To quantify the absolute abundance of each unique TCRbeta CDR3 rearrangement, sequence reads were collapsed and filtered. For each sample, productive Simpson clonality was calculated by taking the square root of Simpson's diversity index across productive rearrangements. Not all clones reach the TCRdb copy of this immuneACCESS table, which keeps in-frame sequences only. Checked studies attribute under half of the gap to unresolved V genes and leave the rest unexplained. The V and J calls and clone size come from that table; D and trimming were worked out from the DNA. Recorded for this sample are 35,000 to 50,000 clones; approximately 81% of them occurred a single time. 12% to 15% of the sample lies in the top ten.

The investigation overall reported the following: How much clinical and demographic metadata was included differed by source and by participant, and the metadata was provided uncurated.

The sequenced material came from peripheral blood. The chain is made from TRBV5-1 and TRBJ1-2; the D region possibly corresponds to TRBD1 (6 bases align). The clonotype originates from a human donor in a cohort sampled during active COVID-19. The CDR3 region: CASSTDSHGYTF. The nucleotides read TGCGCCAGCAGCACGGACAGTCATGGCTACACCTTC.